The 22 T cell receptor beta chains below were found in one sample sequenced in a study of vaccination effects on CD4 cells after COVID-19. Antigen-specific CD4+ T cell clonotypes were called by their expansion after viral peptide-pool culture in ViraFEST. Cells that had been cultured for less than eleven days were the source of isolated CD4+ T cells. Antigens of these TCRs are unknown. Method: immunoSEQ multiplex PCR; TCRdb's copy keeps in-frame clones and lacks some. The sample shows fewer than 65,000 clones, roughly four fifths of them seen only once. This sample comprised CD4+ T cells from PBMCs cultured with HCoV-229E spike peptides, obtained before COVID-19 vaccination. These receptors originate from a human donor who received a COVID-19 vaccine.

The chain combines TRBV5-5 with TRBJ2-2, with 10 bases that match TRBD1. The CDR3 extends over 14 amino acids. With 4 bases clipped from V and 7 bases from J, the junction kept 4 bases outside the gene matches. Germline V gene sequence: CDR1 SGHKS, CDR2 YYEKEE (reference sequence). CDR3 nucleotides: TGTGCCAGCAGCCTGGGGACAGGGGTCGGGGAGCTGTTTTTT. The encoded protein is CASSLGTGVGELFF.

The chain combines TRBV5-1 with TRBJ2-3; 8 bases match TRBD2. Germline CDR1 SGHRS, CDR2 YFSETQ. V gave up 4 bases and J gave up 3 bases; unmatched junction bases: 7. This CDR3 has 15 residues. This CDR3 reads CASSTRGGGTDTQYF. The CDR3 nucleotides are TGCGCCAGCAGCACTCGGGGGGGCGGGACAGATACGCAGTATTTT.

This chain joins TRBV3-1 (or the pseudogene TRBV3-2) and TRBJ1-1; TRBD1 is a possible D gene (6 bases). In germline, CDR1 is LGHDT, CDR2 YNNKEL (reference sequence). This CDR3 spans 16 amino acids. The germline V and J ends were trimmed by 1 base and 6 bases, with 18 bases remaining between them. CDR3 bases: TGTGCCAGCAGCCAAGGCGGGGGACATCGTGTCGCTGAAGCTTTCTTT. Its translation: CASSQGGGHRVAEAFF.

V gene TRBV7-3 combines with J gene TRBJ2-1; perhaps TRBD2 as D (5 bases). Trimming shortened V by 5 bases and J by 7 bases, and 12 bases separated the two germline ends. Germline CDR1 and CDR2: SGHTA and FQGTGA. This CDR3 region has 13 residues. Here the CDR3 DNA reads TGTGCCAGCAGCCCACGGACGGGGAATGAGCAGTTCTTC. Translation gives CASSPRTGNEQFF.

V gene TRBV4-1 combines with J gene TRBJ1-2; D is unresolved. The CDR3 sequence is 14 residues long. Germline assignment: CDR1 MGHRA and CDR2 YSYEKL. Trimming removed 4 bases from V and 7 bases from J, with 16 bases in between. DNA for the CDR3: TGCGCCAGCAGCCCCTCCCAAGGAGTGCTTGGCTACACCTTC. Translated: CASSPSQGVLGYTF.

The chain employs TRBV18 and TRBJ2-7; possible D gene TRBD1, 6 bases. The CDR3 spans 13 residues. V was cut by 4 bases and J by 2 bases, with 9 bases left in between. CDR1 is KGHSH, CDR2 LQKENI, per germline. The CDR3 loop is CASSLPGAYEQYV. CDR3 DNA sequence: TGTGCCAGCTCACTGCCAGGGGCCTACGAGCAGTACGTC.

This sequence joins TRBV7-2 and TRBJ1-2; TRBD1 aligns across 10 bases. The CDR3 has 15 amino acids. Germline CDR1 reads SGHTA; CDR2 reads FQGNSA. V lost 5 bases, J lost 6 bases, and 9 bases stayed unmatched. The CDR3 reads CASSPPFGQGDGYTF. CDR3 nucleotides: TGTGCCAGCAGCCCTCCATTCGGACAGGGGGATGGCTACACCTTC.

The rearrangement links TRBV6-6 to TRBJ2-7; TRBD2 matches at 8 bases. The V gene end was trimmed by 4 bases and the J gene end by 3 bases; junction bases not matched to a gene: 5. From germline, CDR1 is MNHNY and CDR2 SVGAGI (reference sequence). CDR3 length equals 14 residues. CDR3 bases: TGTGCCAGCAGTTCCCTCAGCGGGGGCTACGAGCAGTACGTC. It translates to CASSSLSGGYEQYV.

The chain combines TRBV19 with TRBJ2-2; 8 positions match TRBD2. V shed 1 base, J shed 2 bases, and the junction held 3 bases outside the gene matches. In germline, CDR1 is LNHDA, CDR2 SQIVND (reference sequence). The CDR3 covers 16 residues. CDR3 bases: TGTGCCAGTAGTATAGCGGGGGGGATAAACACCGGGGAGCTGTTTTTT. It yields the protein CASSIAGGINTGELFF.

This clone was seen more than once but under ten times. This chain connects TRBV6-2 or TRBV6-3 to TRBJ1-6, with D tentatively TRBD1 (5 bases). The CDR3 length is 15 residues. Trimming left V 0 bases short and J 9 bases short, with 12 bases between. Germline-derived CDR1 and CDR2 are MNHEY and SVGEGT. The CDR3 sequence: CASSYSTRDSSPLHF. The CDR3 bases are TGTGCCAGCAGTTACTCGACCAGGGATTCTTCACCCCTCCACTTT.

The V and J genes are TRBV7-2 and TRBJ1-2; D is ambiguous. The germline V gene has CDR1 SGHTA and CDR2 FQGNSA. This CDR3 is 15 amino acids long. Deletions cut 1 base from V and 3 bases from J, with 12 bases between. DNA of the CDR3: TGTGCCAGCAGCTTAGTGATGGCGGTCTACTATGGCTACACCTTC. This codes for CASSLVMAVYYGYTF.

V usage is TRBV7-9 and J usage is TRBJ2-1, with 14 bases aligning to TRBD2. Germline values: CDR1 SEHNR, CDR2 FQNEAQ (reference sequence). The CDR3 has 18 residues. The J segment lost 3 bases and the V segment lost 10 bases, leaving 14 bases of the junction unmatched. CDR3 nucleotides: TGTGCCACAGAAACCGGGACTAGCGGGGGAGTATTCTACAATGAGCAGTTCTTC. It yields the protein CATETGTSGGVFYNEQFF.

The chain is built from TRBV5-1 and TRBJ1-1; D might be TRBD1 (5 bases). Germline-derived CDR1 and CDR2 are SGHRS and YFSETQ. The CDR3 totals 14 residues. V gave up 3 bases and J gave up 1 base, with 10 bases separating them. The CDR3 bases are TGCGCCAGCAGCTCGGGACGGGCGAACACTGAAGCTTTCTTT. It codes for CASSSGRANTEAFF. The variable domain in full, completed from reference TRBV5-1 and TRBJ1-1, reads KAGVTQTPRYLIKTRGQQVTLSCSPISGHRSVSWYQQTPGQGLQFLFEYFSETQRNKGNFPGRFSGRQFSNSRSEMNVSTLELGDSALYLCASSSGRANTEAFFGQGTRLTVV.

The chain recombines TRBV6-6 with TRBJ2-5, with 8 bases fitting TRBD1. The V gene end was trimmed by 6 bases and the J gene end by 4 bases; junction bases not matched to a gene: 7. CDR1 and CDR2 from the germline V gene are MNHNY and SVGAGI (reference sequence). The CDR3 consists of 14 residues. As DNA, the CDR3 is TGTGCCAGCAGGCCGAGACAGGGGACAGAGACCCAGTACTTC. It is translated as CASRPRQGTETQYF.

This chain uses TRBV28 with TRBJ1-1, with D tentatively TRBD1 (5 bases). Trimming stripped 7 bases from V and 4 bases from J, with 19 bases between. Looked up from germline, CDR1 is MDHEN and CDR2 is SYDVKM. This CDR3 has 15 residues. CDR3 amino acids: CASKGNLGRSTEAFF. CDR3 coding DNA: TGTGCCAGCAAAGGGAATCTGGGGCGGAGCACTGAAGCTTTCTTT. Full variable domain (missing parts from reference TRBV28 and TRBJ1-1): DVKVTQSSRYLVKRTGEKVFLECVQDMDHENMFWYRQDPGLGLRLIYFSYDVKMKEKGDIPEGYSVSREKKERFSLILESASTNQTSMYLCASKGNLGRSTEAFFGQGTRLTVV.

The rearrangement links TRBV6-1 to TRBJ1-4; no reliable D call. Per the germline V gene, CDR1 is MNHNS and CDR2 is SASEGT. This CDR3 is 14 amino acids long. V lost 3 bases and J lost 6, with 11 bases in between. CDR3 region: CASSEDWVDEKLFF. The CDR3 nucleotides read TGTGCCAGCAGTGAGGACTGGGTTGATGAAAAACTGTTTTTT.

J is TRBJ2-2 and V is TRBV15; 8 positions match TRBD1. With 3 bases clipped from V and 5 bases from J, the junction kept 11 bases outside the gene matches. Germline CDR1 is LNHNV and CDR2 is YYDKDF (reference sequence). CDR3 size: 17 residues. The CDR3 reads CATSRAIGQGWTGELFF. Here the CDR3 DNA reads TGTGCCACCAGCAGGGCAATTGGACAGGGTTGGACCGGGGAGCTGTTTTTT.

This chain connects TRBV29-1 to TRBJ2-5, with D maybe TRBD2 (6 bases). Trimming cost V 8 bases and J 0 bases, with 28 bases left between them. The CDR3 is made up of 18 amino acids. CDR1 and CDR2 from the germline V gene are SQVTM and ANQGSEA. CDR3 in DNA: TGCAGCCCAAACGACCGGGGGTCCCGGGACCGACACCAAGAGACCCAGTACTTC. Residues: CSPNDRGSRDRHQETQYF.

This sequence joins TRBV2 and TRBJ2-2; D gene uncertain. Germline CDR1 SNHLY, CDR2 FYNNEI. V gave up 10 bases and J gave up 0 bases, with 12 bases separating them. The CDR3 has 14 residues. CDR3 loop: CATTGPANTGELFF. The CDR3 coding sequence is TGTGCCACCACCGGACCGGCGAACACCGGGGAGCTGTTTTTT.

J is TRBJ1-2 and V is TRBV30; no definite D call. Deletions cut 2 bases from V and 3 bases from J, with 13 bases between. This CDR3 has 14 residues. CDR1 and CDR2 from the germline V gene are GTSNPN and SVGIG (reference sequence). Here the CDR3 reads CAWSKEGRHYGYTF. The CDR3 DNA follows: TGTGCCTGGAGTAAAGAGGGCCGCCACTATGGCTACACCTTC.

This rearrangement joins TRBV4-1 to TRBJ2-1, with TRBD1 identical over 8 bases. Trimming at V came to 1 base and at J to 0 bases, leaving 2 bases not matched to a gene. The CDR3 runs 16 residues. Germline V gives CDR1 MGHRA, CDR2 YSYEKL. This CDR3 is CASSQADRDSYNEQFF. The DNA for the CDR3 is TGCGCCAGCAGCCAAGCGGACAGGGACTCCTACAATGAGCAGTTCTTC.

The chain joins TRBV24-1 to TRBJ2-3; 13 bases are a match to TRBD2. Trimming took 5 bases from V and 14 from J; bases not matched to a gene: 6. The CDR3 runs 13 residues. Looked up from germline, CDR1 is KGHDR and CDR2 is SFDVKD. The CDR3 coding sequence is TGTGCCACCAGTGCGACTAGCGGGGGGCCGGGGTATTTT. Translating gives CATSATSGGPGYF.